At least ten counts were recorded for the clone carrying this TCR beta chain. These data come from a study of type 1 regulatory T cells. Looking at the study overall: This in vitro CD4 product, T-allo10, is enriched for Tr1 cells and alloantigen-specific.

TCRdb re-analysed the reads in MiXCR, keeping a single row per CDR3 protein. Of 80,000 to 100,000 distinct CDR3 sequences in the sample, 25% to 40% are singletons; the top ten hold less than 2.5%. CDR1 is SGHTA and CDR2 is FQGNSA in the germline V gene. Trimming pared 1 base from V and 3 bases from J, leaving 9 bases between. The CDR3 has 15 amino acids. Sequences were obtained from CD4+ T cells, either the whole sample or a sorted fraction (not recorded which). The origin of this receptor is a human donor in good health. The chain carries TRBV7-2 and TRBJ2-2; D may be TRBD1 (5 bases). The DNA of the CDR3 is TGTGCCAGCAGCTTAGTGCAGGGATACACCGGGGAGCTGTTTTTT. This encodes CASSLVQGYTGELFF.